This T cell receptor beta chain was identified in a study of metastatic and nonmetastatic thyroid tumors. Using MiXCR, TCRdb reanalyzed the PCR reads. In the table there are roughly 28,000 clones, roughly 17% of which are singletons. Many counts were recorded for this clone. Its target is not known. Whole-study findings and limits: In both blood and tumor samples, TCR beta diversity was reported significantly higher for malignant than benign nodules.

CDR1 is MDHEN and CDR2 is SYDVKM in the germline V gene. The CDR3 spans 13 residues. The V end lost 2 bases, the J end lost 5 bases, and 9 bases lay between the germline ends. There were no patients who had received any treatment before thyroid surgery. The J gene is TRBJ1-2, the V gene TRBV28, with D maybe TRBD1 (5 bases). The sequence was obtained from a female donor with papillary thyroid cancer or a benign thyroid nodule (not recorded which). Some clones in this sample may be carry-over from other donors' samples. The sample taken for sequencing was blood. The CDR3: CASSLGTNYGYTF. The CDR3 coding sequence is TGTGCCAGCAGTTTAGGGACCAATTATGGCTACACCTTC.